This T cell receptor (beta chain) originates from a study of beta chain features in type 1 diabetes. Study overall: In age, gender and cell yields, patients were similar to healthy donors.

This clone was picked up a small number of times. Its antigen is not known. Points from the study as a whole: Comparison showed that naive, central memory and Treg TCRB repertoires appeared more similar among patients than among healthy donors.

Isolation of CD4+ naive, central memory, regulatory and stem cell-like memory cells was achieved by sorting via CD45RO/CCR7/CD25/CD127/CD95/CD27. Sorted populations all exceeded 95% purity. Expressed TCRB transcripts got sequenced, as all isolated RNA was reverse transcribed. Method: immunoSEQ multiplex PCR; TCRdb's copy keeps in-frame clones and lacks some. The table includes 350,000 to 450,000 clones, approximately 15% detected once. The CDR3 contains 14 residues. V gave up 6 bases and J gave up 4 bases, with 18 bases separating them. Germline V lookup: CDR1 SQVTM, CDR2 ANQGSEA. Sequencing was carried out using naive CD4+ T cells from blood. The chain combines TRBV29-1 with TRBJ1-1, with TRBD1 as a possible D gene (5 bases). This receptor was obtained from a man aged 25-40 years in good health. CDR3 in amino acids: CSVPGSGIGTEAFF. CDR3 DNA: TGCAGCGTCCCAGGGTCTGGGATCGGCACTGAAGCTTTCTTT.